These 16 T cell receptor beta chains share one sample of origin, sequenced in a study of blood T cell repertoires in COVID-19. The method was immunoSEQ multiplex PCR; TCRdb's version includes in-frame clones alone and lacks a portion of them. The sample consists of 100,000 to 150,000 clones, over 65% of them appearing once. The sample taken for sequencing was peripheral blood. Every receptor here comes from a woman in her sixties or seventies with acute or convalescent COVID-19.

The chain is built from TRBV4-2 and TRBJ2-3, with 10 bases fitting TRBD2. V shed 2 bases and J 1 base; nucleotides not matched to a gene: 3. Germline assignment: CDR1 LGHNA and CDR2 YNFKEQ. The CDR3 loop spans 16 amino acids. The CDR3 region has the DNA TGTGCCAGCAGCCAATACGGGACTAGCGGCACAGATACGCAGTATTTT. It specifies CASSQYGTSGTDTQYF.

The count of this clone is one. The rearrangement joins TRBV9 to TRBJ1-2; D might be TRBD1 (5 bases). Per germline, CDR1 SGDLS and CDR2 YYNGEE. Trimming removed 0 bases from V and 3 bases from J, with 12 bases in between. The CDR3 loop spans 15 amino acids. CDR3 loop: CASSVGQGGYYGYTF. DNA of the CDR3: TGTGCCAGCAGCGTAGGGCAGGGCGGATACTATGGCTACACCTTC.

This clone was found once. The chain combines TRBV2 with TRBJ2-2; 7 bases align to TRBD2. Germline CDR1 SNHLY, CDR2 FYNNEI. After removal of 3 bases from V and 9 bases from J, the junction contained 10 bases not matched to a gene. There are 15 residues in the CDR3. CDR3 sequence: CASSEYASGARELFF. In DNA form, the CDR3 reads TGTGCCAGCAGTGAGTATGCTAGCGGCGCCCGGGAGCTGTTTTTT.

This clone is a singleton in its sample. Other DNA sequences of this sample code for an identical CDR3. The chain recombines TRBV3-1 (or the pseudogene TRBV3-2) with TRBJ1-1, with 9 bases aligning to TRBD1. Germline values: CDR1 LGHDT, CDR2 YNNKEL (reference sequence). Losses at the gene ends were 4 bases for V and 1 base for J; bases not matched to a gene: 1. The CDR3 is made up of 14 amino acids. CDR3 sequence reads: CASSLGQGNTEAFF. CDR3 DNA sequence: TGTGCCAGCAGCCTGGGACAGGGGAACACTGAAGCTTTCTTT.

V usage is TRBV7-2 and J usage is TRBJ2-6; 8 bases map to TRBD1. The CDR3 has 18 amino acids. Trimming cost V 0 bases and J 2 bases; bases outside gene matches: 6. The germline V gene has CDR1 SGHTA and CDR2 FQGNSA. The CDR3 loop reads CASSLAPGQATGANVLTF. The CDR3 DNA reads TGTGCCAGCAGCTTAGCCCCGGGACAGGCCACTGGGGCCAACGTCCTGACTTTC.

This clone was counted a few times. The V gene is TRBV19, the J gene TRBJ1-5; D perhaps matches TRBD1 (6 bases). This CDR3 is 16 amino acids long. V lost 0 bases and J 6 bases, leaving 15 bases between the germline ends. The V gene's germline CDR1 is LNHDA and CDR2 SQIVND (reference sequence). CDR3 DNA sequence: TGTGCCAGTAGTATAGATGGGTTTCAGGGGATTCAGCCCCAGCATTTT. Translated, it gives CASSIDGFQGIQPQHF.

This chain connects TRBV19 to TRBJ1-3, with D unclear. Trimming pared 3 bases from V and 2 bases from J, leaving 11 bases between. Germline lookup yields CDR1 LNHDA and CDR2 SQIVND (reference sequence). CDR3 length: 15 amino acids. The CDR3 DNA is TGTGCCAGTAGTATTCTGTCGCTAACTGGAAACACCATATATTTT. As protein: CASSILSLTGNTIYF.

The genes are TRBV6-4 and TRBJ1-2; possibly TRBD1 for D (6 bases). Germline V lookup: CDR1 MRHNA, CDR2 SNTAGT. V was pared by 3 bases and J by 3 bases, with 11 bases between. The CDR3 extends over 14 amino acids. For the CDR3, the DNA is TGTGCCAGCAGTGAGGGGGCGCAGGACTATGGCTACACCTTC. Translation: CASSEGAQDYGYTF.

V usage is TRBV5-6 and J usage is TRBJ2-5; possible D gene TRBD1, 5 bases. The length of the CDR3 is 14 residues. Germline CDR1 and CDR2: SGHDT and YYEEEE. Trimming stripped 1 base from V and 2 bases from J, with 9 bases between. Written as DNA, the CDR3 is TGTGCCAGCAGCTTGAGGGCAGGGCAAGAGACCCAGTACTTC. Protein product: CASSLRAGQETQYF.

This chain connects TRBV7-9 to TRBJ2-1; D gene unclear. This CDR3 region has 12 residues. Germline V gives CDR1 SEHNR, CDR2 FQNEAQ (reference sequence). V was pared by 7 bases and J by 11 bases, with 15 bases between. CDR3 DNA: TGTGCCAGCATCCCTTCCGGGTACAAGCAGTTCTTC. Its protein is CASIPSGYKQFF.

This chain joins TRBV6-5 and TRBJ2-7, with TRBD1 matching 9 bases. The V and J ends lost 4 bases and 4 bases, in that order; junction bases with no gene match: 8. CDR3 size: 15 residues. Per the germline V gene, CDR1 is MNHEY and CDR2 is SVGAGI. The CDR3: CASSSFGTGKYEQYV. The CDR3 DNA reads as TGTGCCAGCAGTTCATTCGGGACAGGGAAATACGAGCAGTACGTC.

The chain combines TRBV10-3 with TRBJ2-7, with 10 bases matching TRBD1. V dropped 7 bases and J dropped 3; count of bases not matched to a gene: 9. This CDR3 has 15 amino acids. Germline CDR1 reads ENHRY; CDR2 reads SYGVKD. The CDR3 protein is CAINNPGQGFYEQYF. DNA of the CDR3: TGTGCCATCAATAATCCGGGACAGGGGTTCTACGAGCAGTACTTC.

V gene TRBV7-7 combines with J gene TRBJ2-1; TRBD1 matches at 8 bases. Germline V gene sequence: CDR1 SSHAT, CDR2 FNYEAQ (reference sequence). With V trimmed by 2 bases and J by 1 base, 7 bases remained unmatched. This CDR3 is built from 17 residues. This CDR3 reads CASSLFSDRGSYNEQFF. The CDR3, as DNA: TGTGCCAGCAGCTTATTTTCTGACAGGGGATCCTACAATGAGCAGTTCTTC.

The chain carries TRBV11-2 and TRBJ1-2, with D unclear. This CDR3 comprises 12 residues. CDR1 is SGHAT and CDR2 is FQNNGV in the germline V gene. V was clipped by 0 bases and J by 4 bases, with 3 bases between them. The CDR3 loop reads CASSLDRYGYTF. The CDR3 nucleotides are TGTGCCAGCAGCTTAGACCGCTATGGCTACACCTTC. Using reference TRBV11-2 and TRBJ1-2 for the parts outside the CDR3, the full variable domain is EAGVAQSPRYKIIEKRQSVAFWCNPISGHATLYWYQQILGQGPKLLIQFQNNGVVDDSQLPKDRFSAERLKGVDSTLKIQPAKLEDSAVYLCASSLDRYGYTFGSGTRLTVV.

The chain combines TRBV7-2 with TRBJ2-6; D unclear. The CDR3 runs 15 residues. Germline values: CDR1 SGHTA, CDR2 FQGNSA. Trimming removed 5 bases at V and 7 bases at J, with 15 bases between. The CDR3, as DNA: TGTGCCAGCAGCCGCCAGGTTCAGAGCGCCAACGTCCTGACTTTC. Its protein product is CASSRQVQSANVLTF.

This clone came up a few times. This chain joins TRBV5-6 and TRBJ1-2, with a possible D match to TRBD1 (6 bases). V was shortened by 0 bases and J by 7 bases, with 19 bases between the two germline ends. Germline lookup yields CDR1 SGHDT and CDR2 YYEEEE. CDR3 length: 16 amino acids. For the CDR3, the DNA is TGTGCCAGCAGCTTGGCCGTAGAGGGGGTTATGGGTGGCTACACCTTC. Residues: CASSLAVEGVMGGYTF.